Listed here is a single TCR beta chain. Many counts were recorded for this clonotype. The antigen it binds to is not known. Base-call qualities are not available, and no considerably larger clone is one nucleotide away. The sample comes from a study of T cell repertoires in cytomegalovirus infection (dated by TCRdb to between 2019 and 2020). Broadly, across the study: The peptide stimulations were aimed at well-studied HLA-B-restricted epitopes as well as recently identified HLA-C-restricted CMV epitopes, whose presentation resists viral immunomodulation. The HLA type of each donor mattered for the analysis, because public TCR beta signatures pointed to carriage of CMV infection along with the matching HLA type.

These reads were obtained on an Illumina HiSeq 1500. TCRdb reanalyzed the raw reads on its own, using fastp at Q25 for trimming and MiXCR for clone calling, and kept in-frame beta chains. Rows with one shared CDR3 protein collapse into an entry with the most common genes and DNA. The sample profile shows approximately 280,000 distinct CDR3 sequences; 20% to 25% of them were found once. Of the sample, around 20% falls within the top ten clones. The V end gives up 5 bases and the J end 8 bases, leaving 7 bases in the junction not matched to a gene. The germline V gene yields SGHTA for CDR1 and FQGNSA for CDR2. Its CDR3 holds 14 amino acids, cysteine through phenylalanine. The entry retains the CDR3 DNA only, 42 bases that are in frame from base 1. The treatment or condition label on this specimen signifies: in vitro stimulation with specific CMV peptide epitopes to enrich CMV-specific T cells. Overall study outcomes, separate from this receptor: The ex vivo response was dominated by HLA-C-restricted CMV-specific TCR beta clonotypes, and the single most frequent clonotype in two of eight donors was supplied by these HLA-C-restricted clonotypes. Cumulative frequency of public TCR beta family members discriminated carriers of CMV infection plus the relevant HLA type in this cohort and an independent approximately 370-donor cohort.

Specimen: cultured PBMCs, collected from culture after CMV antigen stimulation. This TCR was sampled from a human donor in good health (CMV status not recorded). Some clones in this sample may be carry-over from other donors' samples. The rearrangement combines TRBV7-2 with TRBJ1-3, with TRBD1 matching 9 junction bases. The sequence in DNA is TGTGCCAGCAGCCGGGACAGGGCCCAAGACACCATATATTTT. It specifies CASSRDRAQDTIYF.